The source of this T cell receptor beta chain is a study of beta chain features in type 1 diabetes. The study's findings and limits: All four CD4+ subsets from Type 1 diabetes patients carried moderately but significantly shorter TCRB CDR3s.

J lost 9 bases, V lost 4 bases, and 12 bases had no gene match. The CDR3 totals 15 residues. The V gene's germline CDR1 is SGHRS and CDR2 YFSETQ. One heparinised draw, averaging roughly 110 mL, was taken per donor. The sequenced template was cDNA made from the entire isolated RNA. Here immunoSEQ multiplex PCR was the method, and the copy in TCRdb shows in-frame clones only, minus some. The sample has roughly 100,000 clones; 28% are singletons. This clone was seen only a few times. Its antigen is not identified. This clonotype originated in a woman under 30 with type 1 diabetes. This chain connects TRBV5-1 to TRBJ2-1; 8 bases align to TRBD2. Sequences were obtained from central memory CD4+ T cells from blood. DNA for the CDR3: TGCGCCAGCAGCACCACCGGGACTAGTTTGAGTGAGCAGTTCTTC. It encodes CASSTTGTSLSEQFF.